Following are 26 T cell receptor beta chains from one sample sequenced in a study of blood T cell repertoires in COVID-19. Using immunoSEQ multiplex PCR, the repertoire was profiled, and TCRdb retains in-frame clones only, with some absent. The sample holds around 80,000 clones, almost 85% seen once. The source material was peripheral blood. Receptors were obtained from a man aged 60-69 years with acute or convalescent COVID-19.

The genes are TRBV28 and TRBJ2-3, with 9 positions matching TRBD2. The CDR3 has 17 amino acids. V lost 4 bases to trimming and J lost 8 bases; unmatched junction nucleotides: 16. CDR1 is MDHEN, CDR2 SYDVKM, per germline. The CDR3 sequence: CASSSPSSGTRMGTQYF. The CDR3 region has the DNA TGTGCCAGCAGTTCCCCTTCTAGCGGGACGCGCATGGGTACGCAGTATTTT.

The chain has TRBV7-8 and TRBJ1-2; TRBD1 matches at 9 bases. CDR3 length equals 14 residues. J gave up 6 bases and V 4 bases, and 6 bases lay outside the gene matches. Germline V gene sequence: CDR1 SGHVS, CDR2 FQNEAQ. CDR3 DNA: TGTGCCAGCAGCTACGGGACAGGGAGGGATGGCTACACCTTC. Protein sequence: CASSYGTGRDGYTF.

V gene TRBV20-1 combines with J gene TRBJ1-1; D is ambiguous. The CDR3 is 11 amino acids. Germline CDR1 DFQATT, CDR2 SNEGSKA (reference sequence). The V and J ends lost 3 bases and 7 bases respectively, with 9 bases between them. The CDR3 sequence: CSARMGGEAFF. In DNA, the CDR3 is TGCAGTGCTAGGATGGGAGGTGAAGCTTTCTTT.

The chain is built from TRBV5-4 and TRBJ1-3; D gene ambiguous. Trimming stripped 0 bases from V and 2 bases from J, with 15 bases between. Germline lookup yields CDR1 SGHNT and CDR2 YYREEE (reference sequence). The CDR3 totals 17 residues. The CDR3 protein is CASSLASMPGAGNTIYF. CDR3 coding DNA: TGTGCCAGCAGCTTGGCGAGTATGCCAGGCGCTGGAAACACCATATATTTT. Supplemented by reference TRBV5-4 and TRBJ1-3, the full variable domain reads ETGVTQSPTHLIKTRGQQVTLRCSSQSGHNTVSWYQQALGQGPQFIFQYYREEENGRGNFPPRFSGLQFPNYSSELNVNALELDDSALYLCASSLASMPGAGNTIYFGEGSWLTVV.

The rearrangement links TRBV28 to TRBJ1-1, with D possibly matching TRBD1 (5 bases). Germline values: CDR1 MDHEN, CDR2 SYDVKM. This CDR3 is built from 11 residues. Trimming took 5 bases from V and 11 from J, leaving 12 bases between them. The CDR3 nucleotides are TGTGCCAGCAGTGAAAGGGGCTGGGCTTTCTTT. Amino acid sequence: CASSERGWAFF.

The V gene is TRBV27, the J gene TRBJ2-2, with 9 bases fitting TRBD1. CDR3 size: 14 residues. Losses at the gene ends were 6 bases for V and 1 base for J; bases not matched to a gene: 0. The germline V gene encodes CDR1 MNHEY and CDR2 SMNVEV (reference sequence). CDR3 coding DNA: TGTGCCAGCAGGGGACAGGGGAACACCGGGGAGCTGTTTTTT. Amino acids: CASRGQGNTGELFF.

The rearrangement joins TRBV18 to TRBJ2-7, with 12 bases fitting TRBD1. The CDR3 loop spans 14 amino acids. Germline CDR1 KGHSH, CDR2 LQKENI. V lost 4 bases to trimming and J lost 6 bases; unmatched junction nucleotides: 4. CDR3 bases: TGTGCCAGCTCACTTGGGACAGGGGGCGGCGAGCAGTACTTC. It encodes CASSLGTGGGEQYF.

This chain uses TRBV24-1 with TRBJ2-5; the match to TRBD1 covers 10 bases. Trimming at V came to 0 bases and at J to 3 bases, leaving 3 bases not matched to a gene. The CDR3 contains 16 residues. Germline lookup yields CDR1 KGHDR and CDR2 SFDVKD. As DNA, the CDR3 is TGTGCCACCAGTGATTTGGGACAGGGGGGGAAAGAGACCCAGTACTTC. Encoded protein: CATSDLGQGGKETQYF.

The CDR3 sequence: CASSGFQYEQYF. The CDR3 DNA reads TGTGCCAGCTCCGGGTTCCAGTACGAGCAGTACTTC. V is TRBV11-2 and J is TRBJ2-7; D call uncertain. Germline V lookup: CDR1 SGHAT, CDR2 FQNNGV. V lost 8 bases to trimming and J lost 4 bases, with 12 bases between them. The CDR3 has 12 residues.

The chain uses TRBV4-1 and TRBJ2-3; D might be TRBD2 (6 bases). Between the trimmed V and J ends, which lost 3 bases and 0 bases, there was a span of 16 bases. This CDR3 spans 17 amino acids. Germline V lookup: CDR1 MGHRA, CDR2 YSYEKL. CDR3 region: CASSQLRLGSSTDTQYF. CDR3 nucleotides: TGCGCCAGCAGCCAGCTCCGACTAGGTTCTAGCACAGATACGCAGTATTTT.

This chain uses TRBV10-3 with TRBJ1-6, with D perhaps matching TRBD1 (5 bases). Looked up from germline, CDR1 is ENHRY and CDR2 is SYGVKD. CDR3 length: 16 residues. V lost 3 bases, J lost 5 bases, and 14 bases lay in between. CDR3 DNA: TGTGCCATCAGTGAAGGCAGGGCGCGGAATAATTCACCCCTCCACTTT. Protein product: CAISEGRARNNSPLHF.

J is TRBJ1-2 and V is TRBV18; 9 bases align to TRBD1. There are 14 residues in the CDR3. From germline, CDR1 is KGHSH and CDR2 LQKENI. The V segment lost 8 bases and the J segment 5 bases; nucleotides outside the gene matches: 9. The CDR3 is CASQRGQGGYGYTF. In DNA, the CDR3 is TGTGCCAGCCAACGGGGACAGGGTGGATATGGCTACACCTTC. Using reference TRBV18 and TRBJ1-2 for the parts outside the CDR3, the full variable domain is NAGVMQNPRHLVRRRGQEARLRCSPMKGHSHVYWYRQLPEEGLKFMVYLQKENIIDESGMPKERFSAEFPKEGPSILRIQQVVRGDSAAYFCASQRGQGGYGYTFGSGTRLTVV.

The rearrangement links TRBV7-3 to TRBJ2-3; D is undetermined. The CDR3 sequence is 13 residues long. CDR1 and CDR2 from the germline V gene are SGHTA and FQGTGA. V dropped 6 bases and J dropped 0 bases, with 7 bases sitting between them. Here the CDR3 DNA reads TGTGCCAGCAGACTCGGTAGCACAGATACGCAGTATTTT. Translated, it gives CASRLGSTDTQYF.

The chain joins TRBV2 to TRBJ2-1, with a possible D match to TRBD2 (5 bases). Germline lookup yields CDR1 SNHLY and CDR2 FYNNEI. Trimming removed 1 base at V and 6 bases at J, with 13 bases between. This CDR3 region has 15 residues. DNA of the CDR3: TGTGCCAGCAGTGAAGGGTGGCCAGGAGGCAATGAGCAGTTCTTC. It encodes CASSEGWPGGNEQFF.

The chain joins TRBV10-3 to TRBJ1-2; 10 bases map to TRBD1. The germline V gene has CDR1 ENHRY and CDR2 SYGVKD. The CDR3 is 17 amino acids. J was trimmed by 3 bases and V by 2 bases; bases with no gene match: 9. This CDR3 reads CAISETFRTGGDYGYTF. CDR3 bases: TGTGCCATCAGTGAGACCTTTAGGACAGGGGGTGACTATGGCTACACCTTC.

This clone was recorded once. The rearrangement joins TRBV29-1 to TRBJ2-1; 9 bases agree with TRBD2. The CDR3 spans 11 residues. Germline CDR1 reads SQVTM; CDR2 reads ANQGSEA. With V trimmed by 4 bases and J by 8 bases, 0 bases remained unmatched. The CDR3 here is CSVGLADEQFF. The CDR3 DNA reads TGCAGCGTTGGACTAGCGGATGAGCAGTTCTTC.

About this clone itself: The junction differs from germline at one of its ends, possibly a read error. J is TRBJ1-2 and V is TRBV5-1; D possibly corresponds to TRBD1 (6 bases). This CDR3 region has 12 residues. In germline, CDR1 is SGHRS, CDR2 YFSETQ. CDR3 protein: CASSPEAGEKVF. In DNA, the CDR3 is TGCGCCAGCAGCCCGGAGGCAGGGGAAAAGGTCTTC.

This chain uses TRBV19 with TRBJ2-5; unclear D gene. Trimming stripped 6 bases from V and 5 bases from J, with 16 bases between. CDR3 length equals 14 residues. CDR1 and CDR2 from the germline V gene are LNHDA and SQIVND (reference sequence). The CDR3 nucleotides are TGTGCCAGTAGCGACTCTGTCGGTAGGGAGACCCAGTACTTC. It yields the protein CASSDSVGRETQYF.

The CDR3 here is CASSLGSAGVQETQYF. The CDR3 coding sequence is TGTGCCAGCAGCTTAGGGTCAGCGGGAGTTCAAGAGACCCAGTACTTC. The gene calls are TRBV7-2 and TRBJ2-5, with 8 bases identical to TRBD2. Germline V gene lookup returns CDR1 SGHTA and CDR2 FQGNSA. The V gene end was trimmed by 1 base and the J gene end by 2 bases; junction bases not matched to a gene: 6. The CDR3 is 16 residues long.

This clone was counted at least ten times. The rearrangement uses TRBV2 and TRBJ2-1; 7 positions match TRBD2. The V and J ends lost 6 bases and 0 bases, in that order; junction bases with no gene match: 5. Looked up from germline, CDR1 is SNHLY and CDR2 is FYNNEI. The CDR3 loop spans 15 amino acids. Here the CDR3 reads CASSVGLGSYNEQFF. CDR3 bases: TGTGCCAGCAGCGTCGGACTAGGCTCCTACAATGAGCAGTTCTTC.

The chain joins TRBV30 to TRBJ1-3; D remains ambiguous. V was clipped by 7 bases and J by 0 bases, with 7 bases between them. The CDR3 is 12 amino acids. Germline assignment: CDR1 GTSNPN and CDR2 SVGIG (reference sequence). Here the CDR3 DNA reads TGTGCCTTCGGTATCTCTGGAAACACCATATATTTT. Encoded protein: CAFGISGNTIYF.

The chain carries TRBV5-6 and TRBJ1-5; no definite D call. The length of the CDR3 is 13 residues. Trimming cost V 0 bases and J 6 bases, with 7 bases left between them. Germline V gene sequence: CDR1 SGHDT, CDR2 YYEEEE. This CDR3 is CASSLGALQPQHF. DNA for the CDR3: TGTGCCAGCAGCTTGGGTGCGCTTCAGCCCCAGCATTTT.

The rearrangement uses TRBV15 and TRBJ1-1; D not resolved. From germline, CDR1 is LNHNV and CDR2 YYDKDF (reference sequence). V lost 0 bases to trimming and J lost 3 bases, with 14 bases between them. The CDR3 length is 16 residues. As DNA, the CDR3 is TGTGCCACCAGCAGAGATATGGGGAGCAGTTACACTGAAGCTTTCTTT. Residues: CATSRDMGSSYTEAFF.

V and J are TRBV3-1 (or the pseudogene TRBV3-2) and TRBJ1-2; 8 nucleotides match TRBD1. The germline gives CDR1 LGHDT, CDR2 YNNKEL (reference sequence). The J segment lost 8 bases and the V segment lost 0 bases, leaving 5 bases of the junction unmatched. The CDR3 contains 14 residues. CDR3 sequence reads: CASSQDGQGLGYTF. In DNA form, the CDR3 reads TGTGCCAGCAGCCAAGATGGACAGGGTTTAGGCTACACCTTC.

The chain uses TRBV9 and TRBJ2-3; 7 bases fit TRBD2. Germline CDR1 is SGDLS and CDR2 is YYNGEE. The J segment lost 2 bases and the V segment lost 2 bases, leaving 5 bases of the junction unmatched. The CDR3 totals 15 residues. The CDR3 DNA sequence: TGTGCCAGCAGCGTCGGACTAGAAATCACAGATACGCAGTATTTT. This gives the protein CASSVGLEITDTQYF.

The rearrangement joins TRBV6-6 to TRBJ2-3; 8 bases line up with TRBD2. V was clipped by 2 bases and J by 6 bases; unmatched bases: 7. The V gene's germline CDR1 is MNHNY and CDR2 SVGAGI (reference sequence). The CDR3 has 15 amino acids. This CDR3 is CASSYVSGGLDTQYF. CDR3 sequence (DNA): TGTGCCAGCAGTTACGTCTCGGGGGGGCTGGATACGCAGTATTTT.